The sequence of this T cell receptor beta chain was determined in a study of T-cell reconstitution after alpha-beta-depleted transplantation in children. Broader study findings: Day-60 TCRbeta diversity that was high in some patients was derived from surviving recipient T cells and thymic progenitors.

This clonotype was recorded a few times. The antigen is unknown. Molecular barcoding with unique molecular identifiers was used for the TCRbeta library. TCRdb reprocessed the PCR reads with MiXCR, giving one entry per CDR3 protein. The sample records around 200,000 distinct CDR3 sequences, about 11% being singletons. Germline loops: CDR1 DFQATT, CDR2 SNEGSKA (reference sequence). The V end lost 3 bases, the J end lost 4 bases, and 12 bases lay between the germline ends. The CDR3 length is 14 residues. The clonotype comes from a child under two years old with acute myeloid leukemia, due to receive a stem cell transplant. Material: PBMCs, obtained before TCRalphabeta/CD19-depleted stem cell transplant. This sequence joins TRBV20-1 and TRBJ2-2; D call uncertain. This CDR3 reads CSARPGSATGELFF. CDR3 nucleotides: TGCAGTGCTAGGCCGGGTTCGGCCACCGGGGAGCTGTTTTTT.